The clone carrying this T cell receptor beta chain was detected a few times. The target antigen is unknown. These data originate in a study of cytomegalovirus exposure and HLA in healthy donors. Study observations and caveats: Some public TCRs appeared in many individuals, while most sequences were rare. DRB1 showed the most TCR associations and HLA-C the fewest in a later analysis, as rates varied by HLA locus.

V shed 8 bases and J shed 4 bases, with 9 bases lying between them. CDR1 SNHLY and CDR2 FYNNEI come from the germline V gene. The CDR3 consists of 12 residues. PCR was performed using 60 Vbeta and 13 Jbeta primers. The data were produced by immunoSEQ multiplex PCR, yet TCRdb's version contains in-frame clones alone and is incomplete. The data show more than 140,000 clones, roughly 85% seen once. The source of this sequence is a male donor in good health and CMV-seronegative. This rearrangement joins TRBV2 to TRBJ1-3; TRBD1 might be the D (5 bases). Material: PBMCs. The CDR3 loop is CASAGFGNTIYF. CDR3 nucleotides: TGTGCCAGCGCAGGGTTCGGAAACACCATATATTTT.